Following are 20 T cell receptor beta chains from one sample sequenced in a study of T cells in Graves' hyperthyroidism and ophthalmopathy. RNA transcripts yielded amplified TCR beta CDR3 regions. First-round RT-PCR of the TCR CDR3 relied on the HTBI primer set. TCRdb analysed the multiplex PCR reads with MiXCR anew, one entry per CDR3 protein. Here the sample spans hundreds of thousands of distinct CDR3 sequences, 14% being singletons. Material for sequencing was blood. The receptors originated from a woman aged 18 to 35 with Graves' hyperthyroidism.

This sequence joins TRBV15 and TRBJ2-1, with 10 bases that match TRBD2. CDR1 LNHNV and CDR2 YYDKDF come from the germline V gene (reference sequence). The length of the CDR3 is 17 residues. J was trimmed by 5 bases and V by 0 bases; bases with no gene match: 7. CDR3 nucleotides: TGTGCCACCAGCAGAGATACCCTCGGACTAGCGGACAATGAGCAGTTCTTC. Amino acids: CATSRDTLGLADNEQFF.

In this sample, this clonotype turned up many times. The V and J genes are TRBV20-1 and TRBJ2-7, with D tentatively TRBD2 (6 bases). Trimming left V 6 bases short and J 4 bases short, with 22 bases between. Germline V gene sequence: CDR1 DFQATT, CDR2 SNEGSKA (reference sequence). This CDR3 region has 15 residues. CDR3 coding DNA: TGCAGTGCCAGCCTGAGGAGGGAGAAGCGGTACGAGCAGTACTTC. Residues: CSASLRREKRYEQYF.

The gene calls are TRBV19 and TRBJ2-1; D perhaps matches TRBD2 (6 bases). The germline V and J ends were trimmed by 1 base and 2 bases, with 9 bases remaining between them. CDR3 size: 15 residues. CDR1 and CDR2 from the germline V gene are LNHDA and SQIVND (reference sequence). The CDR3 loop is CASSIGAGPYNEQFF. CDR3 in DNA: TGTGCCAGTAGTATAGGCGCGGGGCCCTACAATGAGCAGTTCTTC.

This clonotype turned up a few times. The V call is TRBV12-3 or TRBV12-4, the J call TRBJ1-2, with D possibly being TRBD1 (5 bases). V lost 2 bases and J 4 bases, leaving 11 bases between the germline ends. CDR3 length: 14 residues. This CDR3 is CASSLWGDFYGYTF. The CDR3 DNA sequence: TGTGCCAGCAGTTTATGGGGGGACTTCTATGGCTACACCTTC.

As to this clonotype: The CDR3 does not end in the conserved phenylalanine or tryptophan, so this is likely a read error. The chain has TRBV13 and TRBJ2-5, with D perhaps assigned TRBD1 or TRBD2 (5 bases each). The germline CDR1 and CDR2 sequences are PRHDT and FYEKMQ (reference sequence). This CDR3 is 15 amino acids long. The CDR3, as DNA: TGTGCCAGCAGCCGGCTGCTCAGGGACCAAGAGGCCCAGTACCTC. Translated: CASSRLLRDQEAQYL.

This chain uses TRBV6-2 or TRBV6-3 with TRBJ2-3; the D gene is possibly TRBD2 (6 bases). CDR3 size: 18 residues. CDR1 and CDR2 from the germline V gene are MNHEY and SVGEGT. V lost 4 bases to trimming and J lost 1 base, with 21 bases between them. DNA for the CDR3: TGTGCCAGCAGTTCGATTTTGACTAGGAGGAGGGGCACAGATACGCAGTATTTT. It encodes CASSSILTRRRGTDTQYF.

This clonotype was recorded at least ten times. This chain joins TRBV28 and TRBJ2-6; weak D call: TRBD1 (6 bases). The CDR3 is 13 residues long. Trimming shortened V by 5 bases and J by 11 bases, and 13 bases separated the two germline ends. The germline V gene has CDR1 MDHEN and CDR2 SYDVKM. As DNA, the CDR3 is TGTGCCAGCAGTGCCCAGGGGCACTACGTCCTGACTTTC. Protein sequence: CASSAQGHYVLTF.

The chain recombines TRBV4-3 with TRBJ1-6; 11 bases agree with TRBD1. This CDR3 has 17 residues. The trim removed 0 bases at V and 8 bases at J, leaving 6 bases unmatched. The germline gives CDR1 LGHNA, CDR2 YSLEER. CDR3 amino acids: CASSQDAGQGADSPLHF. CDR3 in DNA: TGCGCCAGCAGCCAAGACGCCGGACAGGGGGCAGATTCACCCCTCCACTTT.

Many counts were recorded for this clonotype. The chain combines TRBV20-1 with TRBJ2-7, with unresolved D. Trimming cost V 5 bases and J 1 base, with 9 bases left between them. The V gene's germline CDR1 is DFQATT and CDR2 SNEGSKA (reference sequence). The CDR3 covers 12 residues. CDR3: CSAQWNSYEQYF. DNA for the CDR3: TGCAGTGCTCAATGGAATTCCTACGAGCAGTACTTC.

The chain employs TRBV5-1 and TRBJ2-3; 13 bases are a match to TRBD2. The CDR3 runs to 17 residues. With V trimmed by 2 bases and J by 5 bases, 8 bases remained unmatched. CDR1 SGHRS and CDR2 YFSETQ come from the germline V gene. CDR3 region: CASSLRTSGSGGDTQYF. In nucleotides, the CDR3 is TGCGCCAGCAGCTTAAGGACTAGCGGGAGCGGGGGAGATACGCAGTATTTT.

This clonotype came up a few times. V and J are TRBV2 and TRBJ2-5; no definite D call. The CDR3 extends over 12 amino acids. Germline CDR1 is SNHLY and CDR2 is FYNNEI. V was shortened by 7 bases and J by 6 bases, with 12 bases between the two germline ends. The CDR3 nucleotides are TGTGCCAGCACCAGATCTACGCAGACCCAGTACTTC. This translates into CASTRSTQTQYF.

This clonotype turned up a few times. The J gene is TRBJ2-3, the V gene TRBV20-1; a possible D gene is TRBD2 (6 bases). V lost 5 bases and J 6 bases, leaving 15 bases between the germline ends. The CDR3 spans 13 residues. Germline V gives CDR1 DFQATT, CDR2 SNEGSKA (reference sequence). CDR3 amino acids: CSARWTIPDTQYF. CDR3 nucleotide sequence: TGCAGTGCTCGCTGGACTATCCCCGATACGCAGTATTTT.

This clonotype was seen more than once but under ten times. The chain couples TRBV5-4 to TRBJ1-4; D is possibly TRBD1 (5 bases). Trimming took off 4 bases at V and 0 bases at J, with 10 bases between the two ends. The germline V gene has CDR1 SGHNT and CDR2 YYREEE (reference sequence). This CDR3 region has 15 residues. The CDR3 reads CASSRTTATNEKLFF. CDR3 sequence (DNA): TGTGCCAGCAGCCGGACGACAGCAACTAATGAAAAACTGTTTTTT.

This clonotype has ten or more counts. This sequence joins TRBV27 and TRBJ2-1; weak D call: TRBD1 (5 bases). This CDR3 is built from 16 residues. Between the trimmed V and J ends, which lost 2 bases and 1 base, there was a span of 12 bases. Germline V gene sequence: CDR1 MNHEY, CDR2 SMNVEV (reference sequence). The CDR3, as DNA: TGTGCCAGCAGTTTAAGCCAGGGTGGATCCTACAATGAGCAGTTCTTC. It translates to CASSLSQGGSYNEQFF.

This chain joins TRBV5-4 and TRBJ1-1; D ambiguous. Per the germline V gene, CDR1 is SGHNT and CDR2 is YYREEE (reference sequence). The CDR3 has 15 residues. Trimming took 4 bases from V and 1 from J, leaving 14 bases between them. The CDR3 DNA follows: TGTGCCAGCAGCCTGGGGTCCTGGGAGAACACTGAAGCTTTCTTT. Amino acid sequence: CASSLGSWENTEAFF.

A remark on this clonotype: A much larger clone is a single base away; this may be a read error. The chain joins TRBV5-6 to TRBJ2-1, with unresolved D. The CDR3 extends over 13 amino acids. Germline CDR1 SGHDT, CDR2 YYEEEE. Deletions cut 3 bases from V and 12 bases from J, with 16 bases between. DNA for the CDR3: TGTGCCAGCAGCTGGAAGATCACGGATTTGCAGTTCTTC. It yields the protein CASSWKITDLQFF. Variable domain in full (rest from reference TRBV5-6 and TRBJ2-1): DAGVTQSPTHLIKTRGQQVTLRCSPKSGHDTVSWYQQALGQGPQFIFQYYEEEERQRGNFPDRFSGHQFPNYSSELNVNALLLGDSALYLCASSWKITDLQFFGPGTRLTVL.

CDR3 nucleotides: TGTGCCAGCAGCCCAAGCGGGGCCGACTACGAGCAGTACTTC. This codes for CASSPSGADYEQYF. The V and J genes are TRBV7-3 and TRBJ2-7; TRBD2 aligns across 7 bases. This CDR3 has 14 residues. J gave up 3 bases and V 5 bases, and 7 bases lay outside the gene matches. CDR1 SGHTA and CDR2 FQGTGA come from the germline V gene.

J is TRBJ1-2 and V is TRBV6-1; D not certain. Germline CDR1 is MNHNS and CDR2 is SASEGT. The CDR3 length is 17 residues. V lost 5 bases and J 3 bases, leaving 22 bases between the germline ends. CDR3 coding DNA: TGTGCCAGCAGTTACTCCTATACGCGCCAGCAAGACTATGGCTACACCTTC. Its protein is CASSYSYTRQQDYGYTF.

This chain joins TRBV5-1 and TRBJ2-7; 7 positions match TRBD2. Germline CDR1 and CDR2: SGHRS and YFSETQ. Trimming at V came to 0 bases and at J to 9 bases, leaving 12 bases not matched to a gene. The CDR3 length is 15 residues. CDR3 region: CASSLASAGVTGQYF. CDR3 nucleotides: TGCGCCAGCAGCTTGGCCTCGGCGGGAGTAACCGGGCAGTACTTC. The entire variable domain, with the rest obtained from reference TRBV5-1 and TRBJ2-7, is as follows: KAGVTQTPRYLIKTRGQQVTLSCSPISGHRSVSWYQQTPGQGLQFLFEYFSETQRNKGNFPGRFSGRQFSNSRSEMNVSTLELGDSALYLCASSLASAGVTGQYFGPGTRLTVT.

This clonotype was recorded at least ten times. The chain combines TRBV14 with TRBJ2-4, with a weak D call TRBD2 (6 bases). The CDR3 loop spans 16 amino acids. V was pared by 5 bases and J by 6 bases, with 20 bases between. Germline CDR1 is SGHDN and CDR2 is FVKESK. CDR3 DNA: TGTGCCAGCAGCGCCTCCGGGGGTGGGTCGACAAACATTCAGTACTTC. Protein product: CASSASGGGSTNIQYF.